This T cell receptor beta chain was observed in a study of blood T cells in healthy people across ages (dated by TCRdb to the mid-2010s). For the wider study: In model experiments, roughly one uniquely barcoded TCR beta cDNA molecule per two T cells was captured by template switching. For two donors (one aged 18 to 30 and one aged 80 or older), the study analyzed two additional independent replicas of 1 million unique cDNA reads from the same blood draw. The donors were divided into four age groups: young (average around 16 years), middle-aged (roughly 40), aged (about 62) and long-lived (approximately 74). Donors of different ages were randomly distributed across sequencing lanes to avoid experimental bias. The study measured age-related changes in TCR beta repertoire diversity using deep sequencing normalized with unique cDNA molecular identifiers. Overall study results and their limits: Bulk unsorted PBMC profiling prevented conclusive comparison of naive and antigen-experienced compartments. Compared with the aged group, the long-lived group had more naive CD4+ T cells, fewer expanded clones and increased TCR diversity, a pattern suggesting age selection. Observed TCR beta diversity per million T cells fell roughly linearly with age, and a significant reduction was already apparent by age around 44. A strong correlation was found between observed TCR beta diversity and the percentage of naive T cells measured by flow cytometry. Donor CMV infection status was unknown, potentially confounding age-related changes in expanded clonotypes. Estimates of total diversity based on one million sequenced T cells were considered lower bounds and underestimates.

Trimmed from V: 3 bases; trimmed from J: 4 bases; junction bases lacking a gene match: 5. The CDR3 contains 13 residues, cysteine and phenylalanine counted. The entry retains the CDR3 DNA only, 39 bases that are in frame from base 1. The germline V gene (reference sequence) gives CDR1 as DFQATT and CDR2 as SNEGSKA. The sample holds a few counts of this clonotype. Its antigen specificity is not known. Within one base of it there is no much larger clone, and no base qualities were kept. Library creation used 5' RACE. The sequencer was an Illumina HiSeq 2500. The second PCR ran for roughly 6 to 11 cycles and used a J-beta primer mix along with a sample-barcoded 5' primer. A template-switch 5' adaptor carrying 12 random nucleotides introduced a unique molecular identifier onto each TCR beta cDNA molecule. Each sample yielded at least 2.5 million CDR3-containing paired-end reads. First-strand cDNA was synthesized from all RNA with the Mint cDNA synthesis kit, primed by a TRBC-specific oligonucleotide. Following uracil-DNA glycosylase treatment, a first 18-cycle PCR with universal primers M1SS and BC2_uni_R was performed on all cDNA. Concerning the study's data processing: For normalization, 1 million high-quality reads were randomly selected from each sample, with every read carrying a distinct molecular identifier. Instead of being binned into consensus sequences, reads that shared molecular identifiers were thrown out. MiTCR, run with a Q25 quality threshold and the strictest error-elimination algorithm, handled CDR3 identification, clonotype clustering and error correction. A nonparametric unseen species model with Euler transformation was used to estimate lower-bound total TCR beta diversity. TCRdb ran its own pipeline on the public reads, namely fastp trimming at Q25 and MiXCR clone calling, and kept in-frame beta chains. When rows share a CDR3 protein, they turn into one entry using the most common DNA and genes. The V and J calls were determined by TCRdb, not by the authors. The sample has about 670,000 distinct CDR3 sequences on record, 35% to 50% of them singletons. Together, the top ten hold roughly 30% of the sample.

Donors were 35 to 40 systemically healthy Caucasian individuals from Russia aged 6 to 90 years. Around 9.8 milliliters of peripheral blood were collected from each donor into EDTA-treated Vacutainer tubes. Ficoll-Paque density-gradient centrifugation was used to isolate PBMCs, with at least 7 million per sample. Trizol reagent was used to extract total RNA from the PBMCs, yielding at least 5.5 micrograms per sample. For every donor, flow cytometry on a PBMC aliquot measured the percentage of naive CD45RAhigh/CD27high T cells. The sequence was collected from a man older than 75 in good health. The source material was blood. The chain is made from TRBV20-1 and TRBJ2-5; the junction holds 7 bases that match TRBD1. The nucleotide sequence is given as TGCAGTGCTAGGTCCCGACAGGGAGAGACCCAGTACTTC. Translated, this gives CSARSRQGETQYF.